This TCR beta chain appears in the sequencing data of a study of Graves' ophthalmopathy and Graves' hyperthyroidism. At the level of the study: Prior to any treatment, peripheral blood was collected at the time of initial diagnosis.

This clonotype was seen at least ten times. Its antigen is undetermined. Transcripts of RNA were the source for amplifying TCR beta CDR3 regions. First-round RT-PCR employed HTBI primers, with a second-round multiplex PCR after it. TCRdb reprocessed the multiplex PCR reads via MiXCR and lists one record per CDR3 protein. Of 350,000 to 450,000 distinct CDR3 sequences in the sample, roughly 21% were seen once. Over 18 months of follow-up, stable hyperthyroidism required that no ophthalmopathy appear. This CDR3 is 18 amino acids long. V lost 1 base, J lost 0 bases, and 7 bases stayed unmatched. Study results and limitations: The model achieved approximately 71% sensitivity and roughly 72% specificity for ophthalmopathy progression.

This TCR derives from a young woman with stable Graves' hyperthyroidism. The material sequenced was peripheral blood. The gene calls are TRBV12-3 or TRBV12-4 and TRBJ2-5; 11 bases are a match to TRBD2. CDR3 DNA: TGTGCCAGCAGTTTAGGCCTAGCGGGGGGAACGTACCAAGAGACCCAGTACTTC. Protein product: CASSLGLAGGTYQETQYF.